This T cell receptor (beta chain) was sequenced for a study of cytomegalovirus exposure and HLA in healthy donors (TCRdb year 2017). With respect to the entire study: An earlier analysis of roughly 610 of the donors reported around 280 Gb of sequence data and around 100 million unique TCR beta sequences obtained from roughly 180 million T cells. Among about 400 genotyped donors of the cohort, an average of around 220,000 unique TCR beta nucleotide sequences was sequenced per donor, of which about 19% were non-productive. The later analysis used no new phenotypic data to find candidate immune exposures, relying instead on TCR beta sequences and their occurrence across donors. An earlier analysis of approximately 640 of the donors applied high-throughput TCR beta sequencing to assess whether each TCR beta V gene segment acted as functional or pseudogenic. HLA typing covered class I and class II loci at four-digit resolution. Every discovery cohort repertoire had been produced on one sequencing platform. A later analysis re-examined previously published TCR beta repertoires from about 700 donors and added high-resolution HLA genotyping to investigate patterns of TCR occurrence. Donor age, sex, ethnicity and CMV serostatus were compiled together with the repertoire data. Approximately 300 gigabases of sequencing data and 70 million to 85 million unique TCR sequences were included in an early release covering 550 to 650 HLA-typed donors. The number of typed donors differed by locus: roughly 629-640 for A, B, C, DRB1 and DQB1; approximately 540 for DQA1; 606 for DPA1; and roughly 470 for DPB1. The study combined high-throughput TCR immunosequencing, statistical association of individual TCRs with disease status, and machine learning to predict cytomegalovirus infection status. The study profiled the T cell repertoires of about 720 subjects by immunosequencing and related them to cytomegalovirus serostatus. In addition to the first cohort of 666 subjects, a separate validation cohort of 100 to 150 different subjects was used. Among the roughly 390 genotyped donors, roughly 80% belonged to the genetic ancestry cluster associated with self-reported Caucasian donors. Roughly five DR-DQ haplotypes were handled as single units for association and clustering because linkage in the cohort was strong. In a later genetic analysis, genome-wide SNP genotypes for about 55% of the roughly 700 donors were used, and that subset was treated as a discovery cohort. The study aimed to test whether cataloging public T cell receptors could reveal signatures of past pathogen exposure.

With respect to this clone: Its antigen remains unidentified.

Study-level results and caveats: In this cohort, only TCR beta chains were sequenced, and detectable features were limited by the absence of alpha or paired-chain data. Three of the identified cytomegalovirus-associated TCR beta chains were confirmed in vitro to be specific for cytomegalovirus antigens. Most TCR sequences were observed very rarely across donors, whereas some public TCRs were present in many individuals. An association between a missense DCLRE1C variant and V-gene and J-gene trimming of TCR beta chains was found in a later genetic analysis and replicated in an independent cohort. According to a later analysis, most CMV-associated TCR beta chains appeared to be HLA-restricted, and the HLA associations seemed to be driven largely by CMV exposure. In an earlier analysis of roughly 500 of the donors, most TCR beta V segments appeared in productive rearrangements about 90% or about 30% of the time, broadly matching IMGT annotations. Because HLA typing was missing for some donors at each locus, association tests included only the typed subset. Compared with the 666-donor mean, donors in an Asian-associated ancestry cluster had fewer N-insertions in productive TCRs, according to a later genetic analysis. The authors suggested that the approach could potentially be generalized to other disease states and immunological phenotypes. A later analysis found that HLA-associated TCR beta chains were more clonally expanded and had lower generation probabilities than equally common non-associated chains. The sequencing pipeline was judged likely to have produced a cluster of highly shared sequence variants as a technical artifact. In a later analysis, some 17,000 TCR beta sequences were associated with specific HLA alleles at a false discovery rate of 0.05. The earlier analysis of some 540 of the donors excluded some 15 rarely observed V segments, including chromosome 9 orphons, because counts were too low. Assigning TCR associations to individual alleles was difficult when HLA alleles, especially DR and DQ, strongly co-occurred. A later analysis reported that several top co-occurrence clusters appeared linked to parvovirus B19, influenza, CMV and Epstein-Barr virus. A total of around 150 TCR beta chains were listed by the study as associated with cytomegalovirus. Linkage disequilibrium might explain the correlated functional status among segregating V segments, but an unknown experimental factor could not be excluded. A further reported finding was that TCR beta sequences accurately predicted the HLA-A and HLA-B alleles for most subjects in the first cohort. The only immune exposure information available for the cohort was CMV serostatus. Cytomegalovirus status was reported to be diagnosed by the classifier with high specificity and sensitivity in both the original and validation cohorts. The 87-base-pair reads could not distinguish some IMGT-functional V segments, including TRBV6-2 and TRBV6-3, so those segments were excluded. Roughly uniform sequencing depth across donors was assumed in presence/absence analyses, although this assumption may not hold. According to a later analysis, TCR association rates differed among HLA loci, with DRB1 alleles showing the most associated TCRs and HLA-C alleles showing the fewest.

The cohort consisted of approximately 670 healthy bone marrow donors. Cohort members were all nominally healthy when sampled, although unrecorded immune exposures were likely present. The donor was CMV seronegative and belonged to the group of around 400 seronegative cohort members. Each donor provided a peripheral blood sample, and peripheral blood mononuclear cells were used for TCR beta sequencing. Genomic DNA extraction from the blood cell samples was performed with the Qiagen DNeasy Blood Extraction Kit. From the cysteine through the phenylalanine, the CDR3 covers 13 amino acids. Left in the record is the CDR3 DNA by itself, 39 bases read in frame from the first base. V is pared back by 2 bases and J by 10 bases, with 14 bases lying between the germline termini. According to the germline V gene, CDR1 reads SGHVS and CDR2 reads FQNEAQ. The library came from the immunoSEQ multiplex PCR assay. The multiplex PCR relied on a mix of 60 forward primers for TCR Vbeta segments and 13 reverse primers for TCR Jbeta segments. A multiplex PCR assay on genomic DNA amplified the CDR3 region of rearranged TCR beta genes. On the Illumina HiSeq System, the amplified TCR beta libraries were sequenced as 87-base-pair reads. On the study's bioinformatics: A later analysis tallied 80 million to 95 million unique TCR beta chains across the 666 repertoires, and about 12 million of those chains were shared by two or more donors. A nearest-neighbor algorithm error-corrected the raw reads and collapsed the reads into unique sequences, merging closely related sequences to remove PCR and sequencing errors. CDR3 sequences were aligned to IMGT reference sequences to assign V, D and J gene segments. For a sequence to be retained, a match of at least six nucleotides to both a V gene segment and a J gene segment was required. Rearrangements were called productive when the CDR3 lacked stop codons and stayed in frame with V and J; all others were non-productive. Following IMGT convention, CDR3 was defined as the stretch from the second conserved V-encoded cysteine to the conserved J-encoded phenylalanine. Sequences without an unambiguous match to a single V gene segment were excluded from the earlier analysis of a few hundred of the donors. In an earlier analysis of some 590 of the donors, a V segment was called functional when productive rearrangements were above 56.7%, and segregating when the standard deviation between donors exceeded 5%. To diagnose cytomegalovirus status from the catalog of TCR beta chain sequences, a statistical classification framework was built. In a later analysis, V and J genes were assigned by comparing TCR nucleotide sequences against IMGT/GENE-DB human TR gene sequences. In a later analysis, CDR3 sequences and most-parsimonious VDJ recombination scenarios were assigned using the TCRdist pipeline. In a later analysis, each TCR beta chain was defined by its CDR3 amino acid sequence together with its V-gene family, and reads lacking a unique V-gene family were excluded. In a later analysis, a few hundred highly shared, low-generation-probability nucleotide sequences were removed to address suspected cross-contamination and a sequencing artifact. For each public chain, a later analysis derived a clonal expansion index from normalized ranks of inferred template counts within each repertoire. In a later analysis, generation probabilities were computed using a VDJ recombination model fitted to out-of-frame rearrangements, and the results were checked against IGoR. A later analysis scored TCR-TCR, TCR-HLA and TCR-CMV co-occurrence with hypergeometric tests, applying a repertoire-size bias correction to TCR pairs. In a later analysis, false discovery rates were estimated by permuting HLA or CMV assignments 20 times. A later analysis grouped co-occurring TCRs with DBSCAN, adding TCRdist sequence similarity when clustering within HLA-allele-positive subsets. Repertoires with fewer than 30,000 or more than 120,000 public chains, plus five repertoires with anomalous nucleotide sharing, were excluded from co-occurrence clustering. The clones in this table, taken by TCRdb from immuneACCESS, are in-frame only. Not every clone is retained; where verified, under half of the shortfall comes from an unresolved V gene, and the cause of the rest is unknown. V, J and clone size derive from that table, while D and trimming were established from the DNA sequence. The record for this sample contains more than 45,000 clones. The biggest ten clones account for more than 2% of the sample.

Material: PBMCs. This TCR came from a middle-aged woman in good health and CMV-seronegative. The chain was built from TRBV7-8 and TRBJ1-2; TRBD1 is perhaps the D gene, given 5 matching bases. The DNA sequence follows: TGTGCCAGCAGCTTAACGTCAGGGATCCACTACACCTTC. Its protein is CASSLTSGIHYTF.